These 26 T cell receptor beta chains came from one sample sequenced in a study of Ad26.COV2.S vaccination and SARS-CoV-2 variants. Treatment given: 15 to 20 received Ad26.COV2.S at low or high dose, single or two shots; about 5 received placebo; per-sample allocation not given. At day 63 after the first vaccine or placebo injection, samples were drawn. Assay: immunoSEQ multiplex PCR; the TCRdb copy retains only in-frame clones and omits some. This sample has about 400,000 clones, with 80% to 90% found just once. Sequencing was performed on peripheral blood, taken in a trial of Ad26.COV2.S vaccine versus placebo. The receptors were sampled from a person aged 18-60 years who received the Ad26.COV2.S COVID-19 vaccine or a placebo.

The chain carries TRBV7-2 and TRBJ2-5; 12 nucleotides line up with TRBD2. The V gene's germline CDR1 is SGHTA and CDR2 FQGNSA. The CDR3 spans 15 residues. Germline trimming cut 5 bases from V and 3 bases from J; bases unmatched to any gene: 4. The CDR3 coding sequence is TGTGCCAGCAGCCCCAGGACTAGCGGGGAAGAGACCCAGTACTTC. Protein sequence: CASSPRTSGEETQYF.

The CDR3 DNA reads as TGTGCCAGCAGCTTACGCGTTGTTAACTATGGCTACACCTTC. Translating gives CASSLRVVNYGYTF. The chain links TRBV7-2 to TRBJ1-2; the D is unclear. Trimming pared 2 bases from V and 1 base from J, leaving 8 bases between. This CDR3 has 14 residues. Germline assignment: CDR1 SGHTA and CDR2 FQGNSA.

The V call is TRBV6-5, the J call TRBJ2-7; maybe TRBD1 (6 bases). Germline V gives CDR1 MNHEY, CDR2 SVGAGI. This CDR3 contains 15 residues. Trimming cost V 6 bases and J 1 base, with 16 bases left between them. CDR3 nucleotides: TGTGCCAGCAGCTATACCGGGACACCTTCCTACGAGCAGTACTTC. As protein: CASSYTGTPSYEQYF.

This clone was found once. The chain combines TRBV11-3 with TRBJ2-1; TRBD2 aligns across 8 bases. Germline-derived CDR1 and CDR2 are SGHNT and YENEEA. V dropped 4 bases and J dropped 4; count of bases not matched to a gene: 9. This CDR3 region has 16 residues. CDR3 bases: TGTGCCAGCAGCTCCTTAGCGGGAAAAAGTTACAATGAGCAGTTCTTC. The encoded protein is CASSSLAGKSYNEQFF.

The chain couples TRBV6-4 to TRBJ2-7, with D maybe TRBD1 (6 bases). Germline lookup yields CDR1 MRHNA and CDR2 SNTAGT. Trimming shortened V by 3 bases and J by 5 bases, and 32 bases separated the two germline ends. This CDR3 has 20 amino acids. This CDR3 reads CASSDRTASTTLPPVHEQYF. CDR3 bases: TGTGCCAGCAGTGATAGGACAGCCTCTACTACTCTACCGCCCGTACACGAGCAGTACTTC.

The chain combines TRBV9 with TRBJ2-1, with D unclear. CDR3 length: 14 amino acids. Trimming left V 1 base short and J 0 bases short, with 5 bases between. CDR1 is SGDLS and CDR2 is YYNGEE in the germline V gene. CDR3 in DNA: TGTGCCAGCAGCGTATTCTCCTCCTACAATGAGCAGTTCTTC. It encodes CASSVFSSYNEQFF.

The chain carries TRBV12-3 or TRBV12-4 and TRBJ1-1; 8 nucleotides match TRBD1. The CDR3 runs 12 residues. V lost 3 bases, J lost 10 bases, and 4 bases stayed unmatched. CDR3 amino acids: CASSFLQGGAFF. CDR3 bases: TGTGCCAGCAGTTTCTTACAGGGGGGAGCTTTCTTT.

This chain joins TRBV6-5 and TRBJ2-7; 14 nucleotides line up with TRBD2. The CDR3 length is 15 residues. The V gene's germline CDR1 is MNHEY and CDR2 SVGAGI. V dropped 8 bases and J dropped 0; count of bases not matched to a gene: 3. CDR3 region: CASQGTSGGSYEQYF. The CDR3 region has the DNA TGTGCCAGCCAAGGGACTAGCGGGGGCTCCTACGAGCAGTACTTC.

The chain combines TRBV7-9 with TRBJ2-7; D gene uncertain. In germline, CDR1 is SEHNR, CDR2 FQNEAQ (reference sequence). The CDR3 spans 12 residues. Trimming took 11 bases from V and 1 from J, leaving 12 bases between them. The CDR3 DNA follows: TGTGCCGCCCACCCCCTATCCTACGAGCAGTACTTC. It is translated as CAAHPLSYEQYF.

The CDR3 DNA follows: TGTGCCAGCACTGTTGACCAGGGCTCAAGCACGGGGGAAAAACTGTTTTTT. Residues: CASTVDQGSSTGEKLFF. The chain couples TRBV4-2 to TRBJ1-4, with a tentative D call TRBD1 (5 bases). The germline CDR1 and CDR2 sequences are LGHNA and YNFKEQ. V was clipped by 7 bases and J by 8 bases, with 26 bases between them. This CDR3 is 17 amino acids long.

This sequence joins TRBV6-5 and TRBJ1-2; the D gene is possibly TRBD1 (6 bases). This CDR3 spans 15 amino acids. V gave up 7 bases and J gave up 7 bases, with 22 bases separating them. Germline V gives CDR1 MNHEY, CDR2 SVGAGI. CDR3 sequence reads: CASTQGGGTASGYTF. The CDR3 bases are TGTGCCAGCACCCAAGGGGGGGGGACGGCCTCTGGCTACACCTTC.

The chain uses TRBV9 and TRBJ2-1, with TRBD2 as a possible D gene (6 bases). The CDR3 is made up of 12 amino acids. From germline, CDR1 is SGDLS and CDR2 YYNGEE. Trimming took 3 bases from V and 6 from J, leaving 7 bases between them. The CDR3 is CASSAGSNEQFF. The CDR3 nucleotides are TGTGCCAGCAGCGCCGGGAGCAATGAGCAGTTCTTC.

The rearrangement joins TRBV19 to TRBJ2-1; tentative D call: TRBD1 (6 bases). CDR3 size: 17 residues. The V end was cut by 4 bases, the J end by 12 bases, with 28 bases between. Germline V CDR1 and CDR2: LNHDA, SQIVND (reference sequence). DNA of the CDR3: TGTGCCAGTAGTAACCAGGTGGTCGTTTCTCAACGAGGGGGGCAGTTCTTC. This encodes CASSNQVVVSQRGGQFF.

The chain is built from TRBV7-6 and TRBJ1-6; D not certain. Trimming shortened V by 3 bases and J by 9 bases, and 15 bases separated the two germline ends. This CDR3 has 15 amino acids. CDR1 and CDR2 (germline): SGHVS, FNYEAQ. The CDR3 DNA follows: TGTGCCAGCAGCTTCTCGCCGGAGCTCAGTTCACCCCTCCACTTT. As protein: CASSFSPELSSPLHF.

The V gene is TRBV19, the J gene TRBJ1-4, with 9 bases fitting TRBD1. Per germline, CDR1 LNHDA and CDR2 SQIVND (reference sequence). The CDR3 extends over 17 amino acids. V lost 4 bases to trimming and J lost 3 bases; unmatched junction nucleotides: 9. CDR3 DNA: TGTGCCAGTAGTACCTTACCGGGACAGGGCCCTAATGAAAAACTGTTTTTT. The encoded protein is CASSTLPGQGPNEKLFF.

The gene calls are TRBV4-3 and TRBJ2-3, with D tentatively TRBD2 (6 bases). The germline gives CDR1 LGHNA, CDR2 YSLEER. CDR3 length: 14 amino acids. Deletions cut 0 bases from V and 5 bases from J, with 9 bases between. This chain's CDR3 is CASSQEAEGDTQYF. CDR3 DNA: TGCGCCAGCAGCCAAGAAGCGGAGGGAGATACGCAGTATTTT.

This sequence joins TRBV6-5 and TRBJ2-5; 8 nucleotides align to TRBD2. The CDR3 is 15 residues long. Germline V gene data show CDR1 as MNHEY and CDR2 as SVGAGI. The ends lost 6 bases at V and 2 bases at J; junction bases unmatched: 8. The DNA of the CDR3 is TGTGCCAGCAGCCCGGGCGGGGGGCTTCAAGAGACCCAGTACTTC. Its protein is CASSPGGGLQETQYF.

This clone was recorded a few times. The chain combines TRBV7-9 with TRBJ1-2; perhaps TRBD1 as D (5 bases). CDR3 size: 14 residues. In germline, CDR1 is SEHNR, CDR2 FQNEAQ (reference sequence). V dropped 5 bases and J dropped 6 bases, with 16 bases sitting between them. CDR3 coding DNA: TGTGCCAGCAGCCCGTTGGTAGGGGCGGATGGCTACACCTTC. Its protein product is CASSPLVGADGYTF.

The gene calls are TRBV5-1 and TRBJ2-1, with TRBD2 identical over 7 bases. V trimming: 5 bases; J trimming: 5 bases; junction bases outside the gene matches: 10. Germline values: CDR1 SGHRS, CDR2 YFSETQ. This CDR3 comprises 15 residues. In nucleotides, the CDR3 is TGCGCCAGCAGACACCCCCCGGGGGGTGACAATGAGCAGTTCTTC. This gives the protein CASRHPPGGDNEQFF.

The genes are TRBV7-3 and TRBJ2-2, with TRBD2 as a possible D gene (6 bases). Germline assignment: CDR1 SGHTA and CDR2 FQGTGA. This CDR3 spans 14 amino acids. V gave up 10 bases and J gave up 2 bases, with 14 bases separating them. Here the CDR3 DNA reads TGTGCCACCGAGAGGGACTCTAACACCGGGGAGCTGTTTTTT. Amino acids: CATERDSNTGELFF.

This clone has just one count. For the CDR3, the DNA is TGTGCCTCCCAACCTACCCCAACGACAGGTCACACTGAAGCTTTCTTT. Protein: CASQPTPTTGHTEAFF. The chain couples TRBV14 to TRBJ1-1, with D possibly matching TRBD1 (6 bases). Per the germline V gene, CDR1 is SGHDN and CDR2 is FVKESK. This CDR3 region has 16 residues. Between the trimmed V and J ends, which lost 11 bases and 3 bases, there was a span of 25 bases. The entire variable domain, with the rest obtained from reference TRBV14 and TRBJ1-1, is as follows: EAGVTQFPSHSVIEKGQTVTLRCDPISGHDNLYWYRRVMGKEIKFLLHFVKESKQDESGMPNNRFLAERTGGTYSTLKVQPAELEDSGVYFCASQPTPTTGHTEAFFGQGTRLTVV.

The chain has TRBV5-1 and TRBJ1-3; no clear D. Trimming cost V 0 bases and J 0 bases, with 13 bases left between them. This CDR3 spans 17 amino acids. Germline CDR1 SGHRS, CDR2 YFSETQ. The CDR3 coding sequence is TGCGCCAGCAGCTTGGTGGTGGGAGCTCCCTCTGGAAACACCATATATTTT. Translated, it gives CASSLVVGAPSGNTIYF.

This clone is a singleton in its sample. CDR3 DNA sequence: TGTGCCAGCAGCTTACCTCAAGGTCACAGGGGGCTTAGCTATGGCTACACCTTC. It codes for CASSLPQGHRGLSYGYTF. J is TRBJ1-2 and V is TRBV7-3; 9 bases fit TRBD1. Germline values: CDR1 SGHTA, CDR2 FQGTGA. The CDR3 length is 18 residues. V lost 2 bases, J lost 4 bases, and 14 bases stayed unmatched. The full variable domain, completed using reference TRBV7-3 and TRBJ1-2, is GAGVSQTPSNKVTEKGKYVELRCDPISGHTALYWYRQSLGQGPEFLIYFQGTGAADDSGLPNDRFFAVRPEGSVSTLKIQRTERGDSAVYLCASSLPQGHRGLSYGYTFGSGTRLTVV.

The rearrangement links TRBV11-2 to TRBJ2-1; 10 positions agree with TRBD2. Looked up from germline, CDR1 is SGHAT and CDR2 is FQNNGV. This CDR3 region has 16 residues. With V trimmed by 0 bases and J by 7 bases, 6 bases remained unmatched. CDR3 nucleotide sequence: TGTGCCAGCAGCTTAGAGGTAGCGGGAGGTCGGAATGAGCAGTTCTTC. Translation gives CASSLEVAGGRNEQFF.

The rearrangement uses TRBV7-3 and TRBJ2-2; either TRBD1 or TRBD2 may supply D (5 bases each). The CDR3 has 13 amino acids. Trimming pared 6 bases from V and 4 bases from J, leaving 9 bases between. Germline values: CDR1 SGHTA, CDR2 FQGTGA. In DNA form, the CDR3 reads TGTGCCAGCAGTTGGGACGGCACCGGGGAGCTGTTTTTT. Translated: CASSWDGTGELFF.

V usage is TRBV10-3 and J usage is TRBJ2-7, with TRBD2 matching 9 bases. V was pared by 3 bases and J by 1 base, with 1 base of the junction left unmatched. CDR3 length: 14 amino acids. In germline, CDR1 is ENHRY, CDR2 SYGVKD. The CDR3 bases are TGTGCCATCAGTGACCTAGCGGGATCCTACGAGCAGTACTTC. It encodes CAISDLAGSYEQYF.